These T cell receptor beta chains were read from a single sample in a study of blood T cell repertoires in COVID-19. The method was immunoSEQ multiplex PCR; TCRdb's version includes in-frame clones alone and lacks a portion of them. The table shows 140,000 or so clones, with approximately 89% occurring only once. Sequenced: peripheral blood. Receptor source: a human donor in a cohort sampled during active COVID-19. Both conserved end residues are part of each CDR3. D genes are given only for firm matches. Not every row has a clone size; where given, it reads once, few, many or a size class.

>TRBJ1-4|TRBV5-3|.|.
TGTGCCAGAAGCTTGGGGAGGCCGGTCCCTAATGAAAAACTGTTTTTT
CARSLGRPVPNEKLFF
>TRBJ1-2|TRBV6-6|.|once
TGTGCCAGCAGTCCCCAGGATAACTATGGCTACACCTTC
CASSPQDNYGYTF
>TRBJ2-3|TRBV19|.|.
TGTGCCAGTAAATTCCACGAGACTCCCACAGATACGCAGTATTTT
CASKFHETPTDTQYF
>TRBJ2-4|TRBV19|.|.
TGTGCCAGTAGTTCCCATCCAGGGGTGGGGGCCAAAAACATTCAGTACTTC
CASSSHPGVGAKNIQYF
>TRBJ2-1|TRBV15|.|.
TGTGCCACCCTGGGGCATTTGGCCTACAATGAGCAGTTCTTC
CATLGHLAYNEQFF
>TRBJ2-1|TRBV5-8|TRBD2|.
TGTGCCAGCAGCTTGCGGGGGGGCAGATACAATGAGCAGTTCTTC
CASSLRGGRYNEQFF
>TRBJ2-2|TRBV5-1|TRBD2|.
TGCGCCAGCAGCTCAGCGGGGGGGCGCACCGGGGAGCTGTTTTTT
CASSSAGGRTGELFF
>TRBJ1-2|TRBV7-9|TRBD1|.
TGTGCCAGCAGCTTAGGGTTGGGACAGGGGATCTATGGCTACACCTTC
CASSLGLGQGIYGYTF
>TRBJ2-5|TRBV5-1|TRBD1|.
TGCGCCAGCAGCCCACGGAATACAGGGGGACGAGAGACCCAGTACTTC
CASSPRNTGGRETQYF
>TRBJ2-5|TRBV5-1|TRBD1|.
TGCGCCAGCAGCCTAGAGGGGATAACAGGGGCAGGGACCCAGTACTTC
CASSLEGITGAGTQYF
>TRBJ2-5|TRBV5-4|TRBD1|once
TGTGCCAGCAGTGAGACAGGGGGAGGAGAGACCCAGTACTTC
CASSETGGGETQYF
>TRBJ2-1|TRBV30|.|.
TGTGCCTGGAGTGGCCGAGGGGGTACGCTATACTCCTACAATGAGCAGTTCTTC
CAWSGRGGTLYSYNEQFF
>TRBJ1-2|TRBV28|TRBD1|.
TGTGCCAGCAGTTTATCAACAGGGGAGTGGGGCTATGGCTACACCTTC
CASSLSTGEWGYGYTF
>TRBJ1-2|TRBV7-2|.|.
TGTGCCAGCAGCTTAGCATCACTACCCCGATATGGCTACACCTTC
CASSLASLPRYGYTF
>TRBJ1-1|TRBV30|.|.
TGTGCCTGGGGGGCGGCCTCGGGGACTGAAGCTTTCTTT
CAWGAASGTEAFF
>TRBJ1-1|TRBV18|.|.
TGTGCCAGCTCACCTTCGCACTACAACACTGAAGCTTTCTTT
CASSPSHYNTEAFF
>TRBJ1-2|TRBV19|.|.
TGTGCCAGTAGTTGGGAGGGGAACTATGGCTACACCTTC
CASSWEGNYGYTF
>TRBJ1-1|TRBV10-1|.|once
TGCGCCAGCAGTGAACCCGGGGACACTGAAGCTTTCTTT
CASSEPGDTEAFF
>TRBJ2-7|TRBV23-1|TRBD1|.
TGCGCCAGCAGTCAAACCCACGGGACAGTCTCCTCCTACGAGCAGTACTTC
CASSQTHGTVSSYEQYF
>TRBJ2-3|TRBV10-3|TRBD1|.
TGTGCCATCAGTGAGTCTGGGACAGGACTACTCACAGATACGCAGTATTTT
CAISESGTGLLTDTQYF
>TRBJ2-2|TRBV2|.|.
TGTGCCAGCGGTACAGTAGTACGGGGCGGGGAGCTGTTTTTT
CASGTVVRGGELFF
>TRBJ2-1|TRBV18|TRBD2|.
TGTGCCAGCTCATCCTTGATAACCCTAGCGGGGGGCTACAATGAGCAGTTCTTC
CASSSLITLAGGYNEQFF
>TRBJ2-3|TRBV4-2|TRBD2|.
TGTGCCAGCAGCCAGGACGGGACTACTGGCACAGATACGCAGTATTTT
CASSQDGTTGTDTQYF
>TRBJ1-2|TRBV3-1/TRBV3-2|.|.
TGTGCCAGCAGCCACGCTGACCGACCGGGGGGTGGCTACACCTTC
CASSHADRPGGGYTF
>TRBJ2-5|TRBV7-2|TRBD1|once
TGTGCCAGCAGCTACGACAGGGGCCCCCAAGAGACCCAGTACTTC
CASSYDRGPQETQYF
>TRBJ2-7|TRBV5-1|.|.
TGCGCCAGCAGCCTTCACGAGCAGTACTTC
CASSLHEQYF
>TRBJ1-5|TRBV6-2/TRBV6-3|TRBD1|few
TGTGCCAGCAGTAGCCGGGACAGTCAGCCCCAGCATTTT
CASSSRDSQPQHF
>TRBJ2-3|TRBV5-1|TRBD2|.
TGCGCCAGCAGCTTGGCGGTGGCTAGCGGAAACACAGATACGCAGTATTTT
CASSLAVASGNTDTQYF
>TRBJ2-1|TRBV24-1|.|.
TGTGCCACCAGTGATCCGACTGACAATGAGCAGTTCTTC
CATSDPTDNEQFF
>TRBJ1-1|TRBV3-1/TRBV3-2|.|.
TGTGCCAGCACCGGGGGCACTGAAGCTTTCTTT
CASTGGTEAFF
>TRBJ1-1|TRBV6-5|TRBD1|.
TGTGCCAGCAGTATTAGGACAGGGGTAGCTTTCTTT
CASSIRTGVAFF
>TRBJ1-2|TRBV10-2|TRBD1|.
TGCGCCAGCAGCCAAAGTGGGGACAGGGGCCTTCTGGATGGCTACACCTTC
CASSQSGDRGLLDGYTF
>TRBJ2-1|TRBV9|TRBD2|.
TGTGCCAGCAGCCACGGACTAGCGGGGGACAATGAGCAGTTCTTC
CASSHGLAGDNEQFF